This TCR beta chain was retrieved from a study of Ad26.COV2.S vaccination and SARS-CoV-2 variants (dated by TCRdb to about 2021). With respect to the entire study: Donors in the vaccine arm were drawn from COV1001, a multicentre, randomized, double-blind, placebo-controlled phase I-IIa trial testing Ad26.COV2.S in healthy adults. Ad26.COV2.S was administered intramuscularly at 5 x 10^10 or 1 x 10^11 viral particles, either as a single shot or as two shots given 56 days apart. TCRbeta repertoire sequencing was used to assess the specificity and breadth of SARS-CoV-2-reactive T cell receptors after Ad26.COV2.S vaccination. A total of 32 samples were included in the TCR-sequenced set, comprising roughly 20 Ad26.COV2.S vaccine recipients, 5 placebo recipients and 8 SARS-CoV-2 convalescent individuals. Trial participants were randomized into five groups of five: low-dose or high-dose Ad26.COV2.S given once or twice, or placebo on both occasions. Blinding of investigators to trial group allocation was maintained during experiments and outcome assessment. Summary of the overall study and its limitations: It was noted by the authors that total T cell responses may have been underestimated by the TCR breadth and depth analyses. After vaccination, substantial breadth of spike-specific CD8+ and CD4+ T cell responses was reported. The study was not powered to compare responses between vaccine doses or regimens. Compared with placebo recipients, Ad26.COV2.S recipients showed higher spike-specific TCR breadth (P = 0.0014). Vaccine and placebo recipients had similar non-spike TCR breadth, a finding consistent with the vaccine containing only spike.

TCRbeta CDR3 regions were sequenced with the immunoSEQ Assay. After extraction, genomic DNA underwent amplification by bias-controlled multiplex PCR, followed by high-throughput sequencing. The published analysis was carried out like this. To quantify the absolute abundance of every unique TCRbeta CDR3 region, sequences were collapsed and filtered. Usable DNA was measured by amplifying reference genes present in all nucleated cells, and TCRbeta template counts were normalized to that usable DNA to estimate T cell fraction. Repertoire TCRs were annotated as SARS-CoV-2-specific when V gene, CDR3 amino acid sequence and J gene were exactly matched to a known reactive TCR set. The reference SARS-CoV-2 TCR set was derived from MIRA and filtered for enrichment in COVID-19-positive ImmuneCODE repertoires, a step that removed public or cross-reactive TCRs. Using the MIRA antigens, annotated TCRs were further analysed by specific ORF or by position within an ORF. Breadth was defined as the number of annotated unique rearrangements divided by the total number of unique productive rearrangements, and depth was defined as the summed frequency of the annotated unique rearrangements. Two-sided Wilcoxon rank-sum tests were used to compare TCR breadth between groups. TCRdb took this table from immuneACCESS and kept in-frame rearrangements with V and J called. Such tables lack part of the clones; where checked against another copy, unresolved V genes explain under half of the gap, and the rest is unexplained. The V and J calls and the clone size are those of that table, but D and trimming were determined from the DNA. Recorded for this sample are hundreds of thousands of clones; roughly 90% of them occurred a single time. Jointly, the top ten make up about 1.5% of the sample.

Concerning this clone itself: Its target antigen remains unknown. Nothing much larger sits one base from this clone, and base qualities are not available.

Per the publication, the treatment or condition label means: 19 received Ad26.COV2.S at low or high dose, single or two shots; 5 received placebo; per-sample allocation not given. Repertoires of vaccine and placebo recipients were sequenced from samples collected on day 63 after the first injection. Between 29 July and 7 August 2020, Cohort 1b enrolled fewer than 30 adults aged 18-55 years at one site in Boston, USA. Ad26.COV2.S was a replication-incompetent adenovirus type 26 vector expressing a prefusion-stabilized SARS-CoV-2 spike protein from the original Wuhan strain. V was cut back by 4 bases and J by 3 bases, leaving a gap of 12 bases between them. The germline V gene (reference sequence) supplies CDR1 SGHNT and CDR2 YYREEE. The CDR3 runs 14 amino acids, cysteine and phenylalanine included. The entry retains the CDR3 DNA only, 42 bases that are in frame from base 1.

Here the sequenced sample was peripheral blood, taken in a trial of Ad26.COV2.S vaccine versus placebo. This clonotype originated in a person aged 18-65 years who received the Ad26.COV2.S COVID-19 vaccine or a placebo. The rearrangement joined TRBV5-4 to TRBJ2-3; the D gene is possibly TRBD1 or TRBD2, with 5 bases matching each. The CDR3 reads as follows: CASSPGPGTDTQYF. Read as DNA, the sequence is TGTGCCAGCAGCCCGGGACCAGGTACAGATACGCAGTATTTT.